This TCR beta chain was sequenced during a study of cytomegalovirus exposure and HLA in healthy donors. The CDR3 is 16 amino acids. V was shortened by 3 bases and J by 1 base, with 12 bases between the two germline ends. The germline gives CDR1 SGHTA, CDR2 FQGTGA. The PCR employed 60 Vbeta primers together with 13 Jbeta primers. The table came from immunoSEQ multiplex PCR; TCRdb's copy has only in-frame clones and leaves some out. The data contain fewer than 200,000 clones, around 80% of them singletons. This clone has just one count. When sampled, the donors appeared nominally healthy, though they likely had unrecorded immune exposures.

This chain links TRBV7-3 with TRBJ2-2; perhaps TRBD2 as D (5 bases). Sequenced sample: PBMCs. This receptor was obtained from a woman between 45 and 65 years old in good health and CMV-seropositive. The CDR3 nucleotides are TGTGCCAGCAGCTTCGATTTTCGGGAGAACACCGGGGAGCTGTTTTTT. This sequence encodes CASSFDFRENTGELFF.